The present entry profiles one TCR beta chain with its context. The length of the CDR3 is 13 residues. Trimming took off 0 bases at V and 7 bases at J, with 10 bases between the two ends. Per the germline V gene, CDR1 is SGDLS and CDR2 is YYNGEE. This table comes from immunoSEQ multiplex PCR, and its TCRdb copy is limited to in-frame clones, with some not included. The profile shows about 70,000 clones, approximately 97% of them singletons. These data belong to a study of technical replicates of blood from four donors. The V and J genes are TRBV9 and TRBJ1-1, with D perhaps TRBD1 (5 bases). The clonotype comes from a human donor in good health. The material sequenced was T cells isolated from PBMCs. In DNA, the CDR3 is TGTGCCAGCAGCGTAGATCCAGGGTTTGAAGCTTTCTTT. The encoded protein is CASSVDPGFEAFF.